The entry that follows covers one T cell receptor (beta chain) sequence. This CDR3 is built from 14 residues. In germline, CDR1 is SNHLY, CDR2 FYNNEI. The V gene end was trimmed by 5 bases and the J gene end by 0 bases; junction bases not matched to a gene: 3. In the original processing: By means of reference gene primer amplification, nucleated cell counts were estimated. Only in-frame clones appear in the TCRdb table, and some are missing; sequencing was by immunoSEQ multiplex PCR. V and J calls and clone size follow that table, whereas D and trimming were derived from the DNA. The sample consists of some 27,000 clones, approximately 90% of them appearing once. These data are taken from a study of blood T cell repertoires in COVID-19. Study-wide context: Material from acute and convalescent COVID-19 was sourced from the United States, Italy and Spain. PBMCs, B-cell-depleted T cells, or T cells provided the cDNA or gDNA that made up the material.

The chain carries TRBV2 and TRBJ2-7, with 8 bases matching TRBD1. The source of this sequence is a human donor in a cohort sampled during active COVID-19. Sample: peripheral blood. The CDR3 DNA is TGTGCCAGCAGTTCGACAGGGGACTCCTACGAGCAGTACTTC. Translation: CASSSTGDSYEQYF.